The subject of this entry is one TCR beta chain. Antigen specificity is unknown. The CDR3 has 14 amino acids. CDR1 is SGHRS, CDR2 YFSETQ, per germline. The V gene lost 4 bases and the J gene lost 3 bases, with 14 bases spanning the gap. This sample was taken from a study of Graves' ophthalmopathy and Graves' hyperthyroidism. Study details: Peripheral blood (taken before any treatment) was collected at initial diagnosis. General study results and limits: Blood also held most thyroid clonotypes expanded above 0.001 frequency. The model predicted progression of ophthalmopathy with a sensitivity of more than 60%, and its specificity was roughly 72%.

If patients had other autoimmune diseases, uncontrolled infections, pregnancy or lactation, they were excluded. Researchers took RNA transcripts and amplified TCR beta CDR3 regions from them. Second-round multiplex PCR came after first-round RT-PCR with HTBI primers. In TCRdb, the multiplex PCR reads were re-called with MiXCR into one record per CDR3 protein. The table has hundreds of thousands of distinct CDR3 sequences, 35% to 50% seen once; the top ten hold more than 2.5%. The chain is built from TRBV5-1 and TRBJ2-7; D is uncertain. The specimen was peripheral blood. The source is an adult man with Graves' ophthalmopathy. CDR3 nucleotide sequence: TGCGCCAGCAGCCCCCGCGATATGGGCTACGAGCAGTACTTC. Residues: CASSPRDMGYEQYF. Full variable domain (outside the CDR3, taken from reference TRBV5-1 and TRBJ2-7): KAGVTQTPRYLIKTRGQQVTLSCSPISGHRSVSWYQQTPGQGLQFLFEYFSETQRNKGNFPGRFSGRQFSNSRSEMNVSTLELGDSALYLCASSPRDMGYEQYFGPGTRLTVT.